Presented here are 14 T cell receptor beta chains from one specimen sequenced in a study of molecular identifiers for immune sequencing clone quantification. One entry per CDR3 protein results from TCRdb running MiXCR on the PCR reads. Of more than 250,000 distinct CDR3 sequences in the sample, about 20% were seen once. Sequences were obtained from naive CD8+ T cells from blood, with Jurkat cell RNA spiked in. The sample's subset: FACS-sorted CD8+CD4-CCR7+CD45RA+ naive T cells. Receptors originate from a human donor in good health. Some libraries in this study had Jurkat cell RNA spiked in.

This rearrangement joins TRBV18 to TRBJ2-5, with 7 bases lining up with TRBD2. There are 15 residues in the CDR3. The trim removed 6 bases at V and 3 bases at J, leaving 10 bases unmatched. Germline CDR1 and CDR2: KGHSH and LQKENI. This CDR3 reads CASSASLGLEETQYF. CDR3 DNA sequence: TGTGCCAGCTCGGCTAGCCTCGGACTAGAAGAGACCCAGTACTTC. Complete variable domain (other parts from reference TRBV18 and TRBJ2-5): NAGVMQNPRHLVRRRGQEARLRCSPMKGHSHVYWYRQLPEEGLKFMVYLQKENIIDESGMPKERFSAEFPKEGPSILRIQQVVRGDSAAYFCASSASLGLEETQYFGPGTRLLVL.

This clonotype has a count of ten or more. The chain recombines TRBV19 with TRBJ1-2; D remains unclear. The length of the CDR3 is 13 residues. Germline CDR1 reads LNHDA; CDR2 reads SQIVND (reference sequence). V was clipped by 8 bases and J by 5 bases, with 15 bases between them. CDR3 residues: CASCPGNPYGYTF. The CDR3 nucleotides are TGTGCCAGTTGCCCAGGCAACCCATATGGCTACACCTTC.

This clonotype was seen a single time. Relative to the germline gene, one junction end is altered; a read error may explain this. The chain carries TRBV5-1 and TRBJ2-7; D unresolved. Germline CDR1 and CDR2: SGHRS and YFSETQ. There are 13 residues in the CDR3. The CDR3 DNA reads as TGCGCCAGCGGCTTGATCCACTCCTACGAGCAGTACTTC. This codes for CASGLIHSYEQYF. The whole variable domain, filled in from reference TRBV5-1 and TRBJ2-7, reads KAGVTQTPRYLIKTRGQQVTLSCSPISGHRSVSWYQQTPGQGLQFLFEYFSETQRNKGNFPGRFSGRQFSNSRSEMNVSTLELGDSALYLCASGLIHSYEQYFGPGTRLTVT.

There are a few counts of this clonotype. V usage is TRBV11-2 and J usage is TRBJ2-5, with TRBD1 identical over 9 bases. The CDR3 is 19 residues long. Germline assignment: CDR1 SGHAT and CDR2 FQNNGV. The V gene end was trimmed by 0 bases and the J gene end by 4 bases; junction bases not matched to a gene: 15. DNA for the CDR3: TGTGCCAGCAGCTTAGACGCGATAATTACAGGGGGCCTGGGAGAGACCCAGTACTTC. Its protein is CASSLDAIITGGLGETQYF.

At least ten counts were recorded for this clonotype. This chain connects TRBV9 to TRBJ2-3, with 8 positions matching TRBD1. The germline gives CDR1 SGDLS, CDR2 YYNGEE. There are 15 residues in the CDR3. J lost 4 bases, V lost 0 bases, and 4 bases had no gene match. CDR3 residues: CASSVEDRAADTQYF. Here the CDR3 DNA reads TGTGCCAGCAGCGTAGAGGACAGGGCGGCAGATACGCAGTATTTT.

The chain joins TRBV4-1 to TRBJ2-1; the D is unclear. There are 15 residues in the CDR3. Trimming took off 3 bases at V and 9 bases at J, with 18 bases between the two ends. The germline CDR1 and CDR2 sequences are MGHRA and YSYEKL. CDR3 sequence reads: CASSHPAPTEPEQFF. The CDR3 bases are TGCGCCAGCAGCCACCCCGCCCCCACAGAACCTGAGCAGTTCTTC.

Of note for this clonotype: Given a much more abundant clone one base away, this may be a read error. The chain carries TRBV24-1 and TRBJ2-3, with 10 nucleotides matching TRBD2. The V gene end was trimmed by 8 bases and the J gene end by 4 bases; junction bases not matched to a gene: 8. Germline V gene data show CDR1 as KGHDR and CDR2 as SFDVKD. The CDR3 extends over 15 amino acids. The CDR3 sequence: CATKNSGTSADTQYF. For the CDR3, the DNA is TGTGCCACCAAAAATTCCGGGACTAGCGCAGATACGCAGTATTTT.

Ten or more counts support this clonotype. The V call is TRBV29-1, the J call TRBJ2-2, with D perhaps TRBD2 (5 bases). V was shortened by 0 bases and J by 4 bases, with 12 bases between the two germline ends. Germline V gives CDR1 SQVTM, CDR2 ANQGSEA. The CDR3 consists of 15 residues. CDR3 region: CSVEDPSSATGELFF. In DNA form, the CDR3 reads TGCAGCGTTGAAGATCCGAGTAGCGCCACCGGGGAGCTGTTTTTT.

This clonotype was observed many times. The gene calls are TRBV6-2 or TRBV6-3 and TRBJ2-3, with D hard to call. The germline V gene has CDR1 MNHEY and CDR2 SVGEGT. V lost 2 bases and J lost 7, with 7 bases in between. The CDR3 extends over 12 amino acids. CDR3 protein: CASSYGAYTQYF. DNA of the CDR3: TGTGCCAGCAGTTACGGAGCATATACGCAGTATTTT.

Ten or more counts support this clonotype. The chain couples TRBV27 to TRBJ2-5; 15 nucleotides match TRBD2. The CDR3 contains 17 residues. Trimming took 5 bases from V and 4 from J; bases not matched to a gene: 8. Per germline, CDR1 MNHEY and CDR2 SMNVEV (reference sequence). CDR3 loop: CASSPPGLAGGRETQYF. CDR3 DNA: TGTGCCAGCAGTCCACCGGGACTAGCGGGAGGACGAGAGACCCAGTACTTC.

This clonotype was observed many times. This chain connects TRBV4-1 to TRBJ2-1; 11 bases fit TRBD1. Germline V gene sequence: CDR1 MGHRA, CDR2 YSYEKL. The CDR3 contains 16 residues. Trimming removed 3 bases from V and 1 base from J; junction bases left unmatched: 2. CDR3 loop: CASSHGQGASYNEQFF. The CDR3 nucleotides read TGCGCCAGCAGCCACGGACAGGGGGCATCCTACAATGAGCAGTTCTTC.

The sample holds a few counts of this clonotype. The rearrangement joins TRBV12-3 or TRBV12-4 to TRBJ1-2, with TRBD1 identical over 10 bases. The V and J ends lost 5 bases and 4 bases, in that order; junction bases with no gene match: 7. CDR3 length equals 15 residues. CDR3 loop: CASSPGTGVGYGYTF. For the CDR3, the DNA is TGTGCCAGCAGTCCTGGGACAGGGGTAGGCTATGGCTACACCTTC.

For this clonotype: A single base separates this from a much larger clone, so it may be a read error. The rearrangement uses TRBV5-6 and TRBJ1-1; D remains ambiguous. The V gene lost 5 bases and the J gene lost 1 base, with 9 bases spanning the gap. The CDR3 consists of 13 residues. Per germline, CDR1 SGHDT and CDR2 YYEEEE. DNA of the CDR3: TGTGCCAGCAGGAGGATAGAGAACACTGAAGCTTTCTTT. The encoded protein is CASRRIENTEAFF.

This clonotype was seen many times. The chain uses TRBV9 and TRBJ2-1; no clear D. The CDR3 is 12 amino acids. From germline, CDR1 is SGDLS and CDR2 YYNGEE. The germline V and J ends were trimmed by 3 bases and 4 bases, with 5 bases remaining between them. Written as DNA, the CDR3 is TGTGCCAGCAGCGCCGAGTACAATGAGCAGTTCTTC. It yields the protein CASSAEYNEQFF.